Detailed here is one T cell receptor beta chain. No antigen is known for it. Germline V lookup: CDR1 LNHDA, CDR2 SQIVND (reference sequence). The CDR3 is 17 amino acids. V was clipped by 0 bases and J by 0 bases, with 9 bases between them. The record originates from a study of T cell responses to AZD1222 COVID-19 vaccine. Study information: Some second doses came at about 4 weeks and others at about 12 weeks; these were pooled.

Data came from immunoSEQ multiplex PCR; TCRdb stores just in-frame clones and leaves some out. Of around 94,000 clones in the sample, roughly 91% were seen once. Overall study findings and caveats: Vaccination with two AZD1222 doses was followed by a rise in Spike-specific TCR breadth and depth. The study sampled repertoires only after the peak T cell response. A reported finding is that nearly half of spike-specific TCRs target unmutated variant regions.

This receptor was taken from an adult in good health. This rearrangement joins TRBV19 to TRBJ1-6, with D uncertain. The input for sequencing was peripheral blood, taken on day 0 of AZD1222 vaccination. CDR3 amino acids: CASSIDQRSSYNSPLHF. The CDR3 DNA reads TGTGCCAGTAGTATAGATCAAAGGAGCTCCTATAATTCACCCCTCCACTTT.